This T cell receptor beta chain was identified during a study of T cells after yellow fever vaccination. Across the whole study: Low-cell-number fractions underwent preparation using SMART-Seq v4 Ultra Low Input.

Study-wide findings and caveats: In post-booster samples, most primary-vaccination clones reappeared (approximately 96% CD4, roughly 89% CD8). A small share of clonotypes appeared in both CD4 and CD8 compartments.

TCRdb reanalysed the 5' RACE reads using MiXCR and keeps one entry per CDR3 protein. There are about 320,000 distinct CDR3 sequences in the sample; about 12% occur only once, and approximately 3.4% lies in the top ten. This CDR3 comprises 15 residues. Trimming removed 5 bases from V and 3 bases from J, with 14 bases in between. This clonotype was seen a few times. The antigen is unknown. This material consisted of CD4+ T cells sorted from PBMCs, taken 15 days after the yellow fever booster vaccination. The J gene is TRBJ1-5, the V gene TRBV12-3 or TRBV12-4; TRBD1 might be the D (6 bases). The receptor's source is a man in his late teens or twenties who received the YFV17D yellow fever vaccine. DNA of the CDR3: TGTGCCAGCAGTCCTAACAGGGTTTCCAATCAGCCCCAGCATTTT. Translation: CASSPNRVSNQPQHF.